This passage covers 20 T cell receptor beta chains from one sample sequenced in a study of T-cell reconstitution after alpha-beta-depleted transplantation in children. TCRbeta library construction was performed incorporating unique molecular identifiers. TCRdb used MiXCR to reprocess the PCR reads, holding one entry per CDR3 protein. The repertoire has 600,000 to 700,000 distinct CDR3 sequences, less than 15% of them found once; the top ten carry 0.79%. The sequencing used PBMCs, collected before TCRalphabeta/CD19-depleted stem cell transplant. The receptors originated from a girl aged 2-10 years with congenital amegakaryocytic thrombocytopenia, due to receive a stem cell transplant.

This clonotype occurred a few times. CDR3 amino acids: CASSLVGGPMEQFF. The CDR3, as DNA: TGTGCCAGCAGCTTAGTGGGGGGTCCGATGGAGCAGTTCTTC. This chain links TRBV11-2 with TRBJ2-1; TRBD2 might be the D (6 bases). Trimming removed 1 base at V and 10 bases at J, with 14 bases between. The CDR3 is 14 residues long. Germline V CDR1 and CDR2: SGHAT, FQNNGV.

This chain connects TRBV28 to TRBJ1-1, with D maybe TRBD1 (6 bases). The V gene's germline CDR1 is MDHEN and CDR2 SYDVKM. The CDR3 sequence is 16 residues long. The V end was cut by 3 bases, the J end by 3 bases, with 17 bases between. The CDR3 sequence: CASSLIQGRGYTEAFF. The CDR3 DNA reads as TGTGCCAGCAGTTTGATCCAGGGGAGGGGTTACACTGAAGCTTTCTTT.

This clonotype was recorded at least ten times. The J gene is TRBJ2-7, the V gene TRBV29-1; D is undetermined. The CDR3 totals 11 residues. CDR1 and CDR2 from the germline V gene are SQVTM and ANQGSEA. Trimming took off 4 bases at V and 2 bases at J, with 6 bases between the two ends. CDR3 in DNA: TGCAGCGTTGCCGTTACCTACGAGCAGTACTTC. It specifies CSVAVTYEQYF.

The chain couples TRBV6-5 to TRBJ1-1, with 8 bases fitting TRBD1. The V and J ends lost 0 bases and 4 bases, in that order; junction bases with no gene match: 7. Germline V gene sequence: CDR1 MNHEY, CDR2 SVGAGI. CDR3 length equals 16 residues. The chain's CDR3 is CASSYSKLQGGTEAFF. Here the CDR3 DNA reads TGTGCCAGCAGTTACTCGAAGTTACAGGGGGGCACTGAAGCTTTCTTT.

This clonotype has ten or more counts. This rearrangement joins TRBV20-1 to TRBJ2-2; 10 positions agree with TRBD1. This CDR3 has 15 residues. Trimming at V came to 5 bases and at J to 4 bases, leaving 7 bases not matched to a gene. Germline V gene data show CDR1 as DFQATT and CDR2 as SNEGSKA (reference sequence). CDR3 DNA sequence: TGCAGTGCTGCGGACAGGGGGGTAGGCACCGGGGAGCTGTTTTTT. Its protein is CSAADRGVGTGELFF.

This clonotype was counted a few times. This rearrangement joins TRBV5-5 to TRBJ2-1, with D possibly matching TRBD1 (6 bases). CDR1 is SGHKS and CDR2 is YYEKEE in the germline V gene (reference sequence). The CDR3 spans 16 residues. V lost 2 bases and J lost 0, with 12 bases in between. CDR3 in amino acids: CASSLYQGSSYNEQFF. The CDR3, as DNA: TGTGCCAGCAGCTTATATCAGGGGAGCTCCTACAATGAGCAGTTCTTC.

By sample share, this clonotype is medium-sized (0.01 to 0.1%). V gene TRBV5-1 combines with J gene TRBJ2-7; the D call may be TRBD1 or TRBD2 (5 bases each). The CDR3 contains 15 residues. V shed 2 bases and J shed 6 bases, with 18 bases lying between them. CDR1 and CDR2 from the germline V gene are SGHRS and YFSETQ. Here the CDR3 DNA reads TGCGCCAGCAGCTTCGGGGCCGACACCCGTCTCGAGCAGTACTTC. Translated, it gives CASSFGADTRLEQYF.

Comments on this clonotype: The junction departs from germline at one end; a sequencing error may be responsible. The chain has TRBV7-6 and TRBJ2-1; D gene unclear. This CDR3 is built from 12 residues. Germline V gene data show CDR1 as SGHVS and CDR2 as FNYEAQ. CDR3 nucleotides: TGTGCCAGCAGCTTCCTTGGTAGGCAGCAGTTGTTC. It encodes CASSFLGRQQLF.

This clonotype was detected a few times. The genes are TRBV29-1 and TRBJ2-3; D unresolved. The CDR3 extends over 12 amino acids. Trimming cost V 6 bases and J 4 bases, with 11 bases left between them. Germline CDR1 is SQVTM and CDR2 is ANQGSEA. The CDR3 is CSVPYSSDTQYF. In DNA, the CDR3 is TGCAGCGTCCCATACAGTTCAGATACGCAGTATTTT.

The table lists this clonotype with many counts. The rearrangement joins TRBV6-5 to TRBJ1-2; D is possibly TRBD1 (5 bases). V was cut by 8 bases and J by 7 bases, with 14 bases left in between. CDR3 length: 12 residues. Germline V lookup: CDR1 MNHEY, CDR2 SVGAGI. CDR3 DNA sequence: TGTGCCAGCGGTACAGGACTAAGTGGCTACACCTTC. Its translation: CASGTGLSGYTF.

This clonotype was observed many times. CDR3 region: CSVVEGTTEAFF. As DNA, the CDR3 is TGCAGCGTTGTTGAGGGGACCACTGAAGCTTTCTTT. The V call is TRBV29-1, the J call TRBJ1-1; tentatively, D is TRBD1 (5 bases). The CDR3 is 12 amino acids. From germline, CDR1 is SQVTM and CDR2 ANQGSEA. Trimming removed 4 bases from V and 4 bases from J, with 10 bases in between.

The chain uses TRBV7-8 and TRBJ2-7, with 9 bases aligning to TRBD2. Germline-derived CDR1 and CDR2 are SGHVS and FQNEAQ. J lost 3 bases, V lost 5 bases, and 5 bases had no gene match. This CDR3 is built from 14 residues. CDR3 nucleotides: TGTGCCAGCAGCAGAGGTAGCGGGAGCTACGAGCAGTACTTC. Protein: CASSRGSGSYEQYF. The variable domain in full, completed from reference TRBV7-8 and TRBJ2-7, reads GAGVSQSPRYKVAKRGQDVALRCDPISGHVSLFWYQQALGQGPEFLTYFQNEAQLDKSGLPSDRFFAERPEGSVSTLKIQRTQQEDSAVYLCASSRGSGSYEQYFGPGTRLTVT.

This clonotype was counted ten times or more. The chain is built from TRBV29-1 and TRBJ2-1; 10 bases line up with TRBD2. V was clipped by 2 bases and J by 6 bases; unmatched bases: 7. This CDR3 has 15 amino acids. Germline values: CDR1 SQVTM, CDR2 ANQGSEA. CDR3 nucleotide sequence: TGCAGCGTTGAACCATTGCCTAGCGGGAGCAATGAGCAGTTCTTC. This translates into CSVEPLPSGSNEQFF.

This clonotype came up many times. The V call is TRBV20-1, the J call TRBJ2-3; D ambiguous. The CDR3 runs to 14 residues. Trimming took off 5 bases at V and 2 bases at J, with 14 bases between the two ends. The germline V gene encodes CDR1 DFQATT and CDR2 SNEGSKA (reference sequence). This chain's CDR3 is CSAYAGIATDTQYF. The CDR3 nucleotides are TGCAGTGCTTATGCTGGGATAGCCACAGATACGCAGTATTTT.

This clonotype was counted only a few times. The rearrangement uses TRBV20-1 and TRBJ2-1, with 8 bases matching TRBD1. Germline V gives CDR1 DFQATT, CDR2 SNEGSKA (reference sequence). V was pared by 6 bases and J by 5 bases, with 12 bases of the junction left unmatched. The CDR3 is made up of 15 amino acids. In DNA form, the CDR3 reads TGCAGTGCCGACTCGGGGCAGGGGGCTGACAATGAGCAGTTCTTC. As protein: CSADSGQGADNEQFF.

This clonotype was seen at least ten times. The V gene is TRBV4-1, the J gene TRBJ2-7; 10 nucleotides agree with TRBD2. V lost 5 bases and J lost 2; bases outside the gene matches: 3. Germline V gene data show CDR1 as MGHRA and CDR2 as YSYEKL. CDR3 size: 14 residues. The chain's CDR3 is CASSNLAGAYEQYF. The DNA for the CDR3 is TGCGCCAGCAGCAATCTAGCGGGGGCCTACGAGCAGTACTTC.

In its sample, this clonotype was seen a few times. The chain links TRBV12-5 to TRBJ2-5; D gene uncertain. CDR1 and CDR2 from the germline V gene are LGHNT and FRNRAP. Trimming removed 6 bases from V and 2 bases from J, with 7 bases in between. This CDR3 is 12 amino acids long. CDR3 in DNA: TGTGCTAGTGGCCCGACTCAAGAGACCCAGTACTTC. Residues: CASGPTQETQYF.

This clonotype was seen a few times. This chain joins TRBV20-1 and TRBJ2-3, with unresolved D. Germline V gene data show CDR1 as DFQATT and CDR2 as SNEGSKA (reference sequence). The V gene lost 0 bases and the J gene lost 3 bases, with 7 bases spanning the gap. CDR3 length: 13 residues. Here the CDR3 reads CSARDKGTDTQYF. The CDR3 DNA is TGCAGTGCTAGAGATAAAGGGACAGATACGCAGTATTTT.

This clonotype has a count of ten or more. This rearrangement joins TRBV20-1 to TRBJ2-1, with 12 bases that match TRBD2. CDR3 length equals 15 residues. The V gene end was trimmed by 1 base and the J gene end by 8 bases; junction bases not matched to a gene: 6. Germline CDR1 and CDR2: DFQATT and SNEGSKA (reference sequence). The CDR3 nucleotides are TGCAGTGCTAGAGCTAGCGGGAGGGCCCTCTATGAGCAGTTCTTC. This gives the protein CSARASGRALYEQFF.

This clonotype has at least ten counts. The chain recombines TRBV12-3 or TRBV12-4 with TRBJ1-2; D is uncertain. The CDR3 length is 15 residues. Trimming removed 4 bases at V and 5 bases at J, with 17 bases between. CDR3 sequence (DNA): TGTGCCAGCAGTTCATCCCTCATCCCATTTTATGGCTACACCTTC. Protein: CASSSSLIPFYGYTF.